This T cell receptor (beta chain) was observed in a study of OX40 agonist ivuxolimab in advanced cancers. The table came from immunoSEQ multiplex PCR; TCRdb's copy has only in-frame clones and leaves some out. Altogether just over 30,000 clones are present, 70% to 90% being singletons, with the ten largest covering roughly 25%. Trimming removed 0 bases from V and 6 bases from J, with 10 bases in between. This CDR3 is built from 14 residues. The V gene's germline CDR1 is SGDLS and CDR2 YYNGEE. The chain is built from TRBV9 and TRBJ1-5; D gene uncertain. The sequencing used CD4+ or CD8+ T cells sorted from blood, collected in a trial of the OX40 agonist ivuxolimab. This TCR came from an adult with an advanced solid tumor such as melanoma, head and neck, liver or kidney cancer. CDR3 nucleotides: TGTGCCAGCAGCGTAGCCAGTATTGGTCAGCCCCAGCATTTT. Translation: CASSVASIGQPQHF.